The 27 T cell receptor beta chains below were found in one sample sequenced in a study of blood T cell repertoires in COVID-19 (TCRdb year 2020). Receptor amplification or capture employed the immunoSEQ multiplex PCR assay. In TCRdb, the immuneACCESS table is reduced to in-frame sequences with V and J assigned. These tables do not hold every clone; where another copy was compared, an unresolved V gene accounts for under half, and the others remain unexplained. This sample gives approximately 150,000 clones in total; 60% to 80% of them show up just once. Over 8.5% of the sample is taken by the ten largest. Sequencing input: peripheral blood. These TCRs come from a man aged 50 to 60 with active or convalescent COVID-19.

This chain uses TRBV3-1 (or the pseudogene TRBV3-2) with TRBJ1-2; weak D call: TRBD1 (5 bases). V was clipped by 1 base and J by 8 bases, with 17 bases between them. CDR3 size: 15 residues. Per germline, CDR1 LGHDT and CDR2 YNNKEL (reference sequence). The CDR3 region has the DNA TGTGCCAGCAGCCAAGGCCATGCAGGGCAAGGCGGCTACACCTTC. This encodes CASSQGHAGQGGYTF.

This clone came up once. The genes are TRBV24-1 and TRBJ2-1; 8 positions agree with TRBD1. The ends lost 3 bases at V and 2 bases at J; junction bases unmatched: 5. This CDR3 has 16 amino acids. Per germline, CDR1 KGHDR and CDR2 SFDVKD. CDR3 nucleotides: TGTGCCACCAGTGATCGACAGGGGTGGACCTACAATGAGCAGTTCTTC. Amino acid sequence: CATSDRQGWTYNEQFF.

This clone showed up just once. This chain uses TRBV30 with TRBJ2-7; maybe TRBD1 (6 bases). The CDR3 extends over 14 amino acids. From germline, CDR1 is GTSNPN and CDR2 SVGIG (reference sequence). Trimming pared 5 bases from V and 0 bases from J, leaving 14 bases between. The CDR3 nucleotides read TGTGCCTGGGATACAGGGATCCGCTCCTACGAGCAGTACTTC. This gives the protein CAWDTGIRSYEQYF.

The sample holds a few counts of this clone. The genes are TRBV28 and TRBJ1-4; possible D gene TRBD1, 5 bases. V was shortened by 6 bases and J by 2 bases, with 10 bases between the two germline ends. CDR1 MDHEN and CDR2 SYDVKM come from the germline V gene. CDR3 length: 14 amino acids. This CDR3 reads CASRGHLTNEKLFF. The DNA for the CDR3 is TGTGCCAGCAGAGGACACCTGACTAATGAAAAACTGTTTTTT.

The V gene is TRBV14, the J gene TRBJ1-1; D not certain. The germline V and J ends were trimmed by 8 bases and 0 bases, with 10 bases remaining between them. Germline V CDR1 and CDR2: SGHDN, FVKESK. CDR3 size: 13 residues. DNA of the CDR3: TGTGCCAGCGCTGAGGGTTTGAACACTGAAGCTTTCTTT. This codes for CASAEGLNTEAFF.

The CDR3 spells CASSFGLASTYEQYF. DNA of the CDR3: TGTGCCAGCAGCTTCGGACTAGCGTCCACCTACGAGCAGTACTTC. This sequence joins TRBV7-3 and TRBJ2-7, with TRBD2 matching over 9 bases. Germline CDR1 SGHTA, CDR2 FQGTGA. Trimming removed 3 bases from V and 2 bases from J; junction bases left unmatched: 5. The CDR3 loop spans 15 amino acids.

This chain uses TRBV29-1 with TRBJ2-5; 10 bases line up with TRBD2. Germline CDR1 reads SQVTM; CDR2 reads ANQGSEA. The CDR3 extends over 12 amino acids. With V trimmed by 7 bases and J by 3 bases, 2 bases remained unmatched. CDR3 coding DNA: TGCAGCGCCCTAGCGGGAGAAGAGACCCAGTACTTC. It translates to CSALAGEETQYF.

This rearrangement joins TRBV5-4 to TRBJ2-1; TRBD2 matches at 8 bases. The V gene end was trimmed by 3 bases and the J gene end by 10 bases; junction bases not matched to a gene: 3. This CDR3 contains 12 residues. Germline loops: CDR1 SGHNT, CDR2 YYREEE (reference sequence). CDR3 loop: CASSYRLAEQFF. CDR3 nucleotides: TGTGCCAGCAGCTACCGACTAGCGGAGCAGTTCTTC.

The chain combines TRBV24-1 with TRBJ2-5; 9 bases are a match to TRBD1. V gave up 0 bases and J gave up 5 bases; unmatched junction bases: 6. This CDR3 contains 16 residues. Germline V gives CDR1 KGHDR, CDR2 SFDVKD. The CDR3 protein is CATSDLQGQGWETQYF. DNA of the CDR3: TGTGCCACCAGTGATTTGCAGGGACAGGGTTGGGAGACCCAGTACTTC.

This clone was detected a few times. The gene calls are TRBV27 and TRBJ2-7, with 9 bases identical to TRBD2. CDR1 MNHEY and CDR2 SMNVEV come from the germline V gene (reference sequence). The length of the CDR3 is 15 residues. V lost 7 bases, J lost 5 bases, and 12 bases stayed unmatched. DNA of the CDR3: TGTGCCAGCAAACTAGCGGGTGGTCCTATGAACGAGCAGTACTTC. As protein: CASKLAGGPMNEQYF.

This clone was recorded once. J is TRBJ1-2 and V is TRBV20-1; TRBD1 aligns across 7 bases. This CDR3 region has 12 residues. The trim removed 3 bases at V and 6 bases at J, leaving 4 bases unmatched. Germline loops: CDR1 DFQATT, CDR2 SNEGSKA (reference sequence). CDR3 sequence: CSASGQEHGYTF. CDR3 sequence (DNA): TGCAGTGCTAGTGGACAGGAACATGGCTACACCTTC.

The gene calls are TRBV11-2 and TRBJ2-1, with 9 bases aligning to TRBD2. Trimming took 5 bases from V and 7 from J; bases not matched to a gene: 12. CDR1 is SGHAT, CDR2 FQNNGV, per germline. This CDR3 has 16 residues. The CDR3 reads CASSTSTLAGRNEQFF. The CDR3 nucleotides read TGTGCCAGCAGCACTAGTACCCTAGCGGGACGGAATGAGCAGTTCTTC.

The chain couples TRBV19 to TRBJ1-5; D is undetermined. This CDR3 contains 14 residues. The germline V and J ends were trimmed by 7 bases and 6 bases, with 16 bases remaining between them. Per the germline V gene, CDR1 is LNHDA and CDR2 is SQIVND (reference sequence). The CDR3: CASTQSRAGQPQHF. CDR3 DNA: TGTGCCAGTACTCAAAGTAGGGCGGGTCAGCCCCAGCATTTT.

V usage is TRBV6-6 and J usage is TRBJ1-5; the match to TRBD1 covers 8 bases. The V gene end was trimmed by 2 bases and the J gene end by 9 bases; junction bases not matched to a gene: 12. Per germline, CDR1 MNHNY and CDR2 SVGAGI (reference sequence). The CDR3 is 16 amino acids. In nucleotides, the CDR3 is TGTGCCAGCAGTTACGCCCAAGGACAGGGAGGGTCGCCCCAGCATTTT. Its protein product is CASSYAQGQGGSPQHF.

This chain uses TRBV29-1 with TRBJ1-5; a weak D match, TRBD1 (6 bases). Germline CDR1 and CDR2: SQVTM and ANQGSEA. Trimming removed 5 bases from V and 7 bases from J, with 15 bases in between. The CDR3 loop spans 13 amino acids. For the CDR3, the DNA is TGCAGCGTTCGAGGACAAGGGGGACAGCCCCAGCATTTT. As protein: CSVRGQGGQPQHF.

The chain employs TRBV15 and TRBJ2-1, with 9 bases lining up with TRBD2. The V gene end was trimmed by 7 bases and the J gene end by 7 bases; junction bases not matched to a gene: 11. The CDR3 extends over 15 amino acids. Germline CDR1 LNHNV, CDR2 YYDKDF (reference sequence). CDR3 coding DNA: TGTGCCACCACGAGCGTGCGGGAGGGGGGGAATGAGCAGTTCTTC. This gives the protein CATTSVREGGNEQFF.

The J gene is TRBJ2-1, the V gene TRBV11-3; the D gene is possibly TRBD1 (6 bases). The length of the CDR3 is 15 residues. Germline CDR1 reads SGHNT; CDR2 reads YENEEA. Trimming removed 3 bases from V and 5 bases from J, with 14 bases in between. CDR3 sequence: CASSFRDHRDNEQFF. CDR3 DNA sequence: TGTGCCAGCAGCTTCCGGGACCACAGGGACAATGAGCAGTTCTTC.

The chain carries TRBV28 and TRBJ2-1; 10 nucleotides match TRBD1. V trimming: 8 bases; J trimming: 6 bases; junction bases outside the gene matches: 4. There are 13 residues in the CDR3. Germline CDR1 is MDHEN and CDR2 is SYDVKM. This chain's CDR3 is CASRQGAPNEQFF. The CDR3 bases are TGTGCCAGCCGACAGGGGGCGCCCAATGAGCAGTTCTTC.

The chain combines TRBV3-1 (or the pseudogene TRBV3-2) with TRBJ1-1; unclear D gene. V lost 0 bases and J 2 bases, leaving 7 bases between the germline ends. The germline V gene encodes CDR1 LGHDT and CDR2 YNNKEL (reference sequence). CDR3 length: 14 residues. CDR3 sequence reads: CASSQEVENTEAFF. The CDR3 coding sequence is TGTGCCAGCAGCCAAGAGGTAGAAAACACTGAAGCTTTCTTT.

The chain joins TRBV29-1 to TRBJ2-1; 7 bases align to TRBD2. V lost 4 bases, J lost 1 base, and 4 bases stayed unmatched. The CDR3 consists of 14 residues. Germline loops: CDR1 SQVTM, CDR2 ANQGSEA. The chain's CDR3 is CSVAGGRSYNEQFF. As DNA, the CDR3 is TGCAGCGTTGCGGGAGGAAGGTCCTACAATGAGCAGTTCTTC.

This clone appeared a single time. The chain carries TRBV6-5 and TRBJ1-2; 7 nucleotides line up with TRBD1. The CDR3 runs to 14 residues. The junction had 9 bases not matched to a gene; V was cut back by 7 bases and J by 4 bases. The V gene's germline CDR1 is MNHEY and CDR2 SVGAGI. In nucleotides, the CDR3 is TGTGCCAGCAACTCGACAGGGACCTCCTATGGCTACACCTTC. Its protein product is CASNSTGTSYGYTF.

This rearrangement joins TRBV2 to TRBJ1-2; no definite D call. Germline assignment: CDR1 SNHLY and CDR2 FYNNEI. The V and J ends lost 5 bases and 8 bases respectively, with 18 bases between them. The CDR3 has 14 amino acids. CDR3 nucleotides: TGTGCCAGCAGTCCCCTCGGAGGGTCGGGCGGCTACACCTTC. Amino acids: CASSPLGGSGGYTF.

V and J are TRBV5-1 and TRBJ2-5; 9 nucleotides line up with TRBD2. J was trimmed by 5 bases and V by 6 bases; bases with no gene match: 11. Germline assignment: CDR1 SGHRS and CDR2 YFSETQ. The CDR3 length is 15 residues. CDR3 protein: CASNPGTSSSETQYF. The CDR3 DNA reads TGCGCCAGCAACCCCGGGACTAGCTCTTCGGAGACCCAGTACTTC. The whole variable domain, remainder taken from reference TRBV5-1 and TRBJ2-5, is KAGVTQTPRYLIKTRGQQVTLSCSPISGHRSVSWYQQTPGQGLQFLFEYFSETQRNKGNFPGRFSGRQFSNSRSEMNVSTLELGDSALYLCASNPGTSSSETQYFGPGTRLLVL.

There are a few counts of this clone. The chain recombines TRBV3-1 (or the pseudogene TRBV3-2) with TRBJ2-7; no reliable D call. The CDR3 sequence is 15 residues long. The germline gives CDR1 LGHDT, CDR2 YNNKEL (reference sequence). Between the trimmed V and J ends, which lost 4 bases and 0 bases, there was a span of 13 bases. The CDR3 DNA sequence: TGTGCCAGCAGCCGGGTCGGGTTGAGCTCCTACGAGCAGTACTTC. Protein product: CASSRVGLSSYEQYF.

This clone was counted between two and nine times. The chain recombines TRBV2 with TRBJ1-3, with TRBD1 matching over 7 bases. This CDR3 contains 15 residues. Germline V gives CDR1 SNHLY, CDR2 FYNNEI. The ends lost 6 bases at V and 0 bases at J; junction bases unmatched: 5. The CDR3 DNA reads as TGTGCCAGCAGCCCTGGACAGGCCTCTGGAAACACCATATATTTT. It is translated as CASSPGQASGNTIYF.

The gene calls are TRBV5-1 and TRBJ2-3; 8 bases agree with TRBD1. The CDR3 is 15 residues long. The germline gives CDR1 SGHRS, CDR2 YFSETQ. Losses at the gene ends were 0 bases for V and 6 bases for J; bases not matched to a gene: 6. The CDR3 protein is CASSLDGTGPDTQYF. CDR3 coding DNA: TGCGCCAGCAGCTTGGACGGGACAGGACCGGATACGCAGTATTTT.

The chain combines TRBV5-1 with TRBJ1-4; perhaps TRBD1 as D (5 bases). The germline CDR1 and CDR2 sequences are SGHRS and YFSETQ. Trimming cost V 2 bases and J 4 bases, with 12 bases left between them. This CDR3 spans 15 amino acids. As DNA, the CDR3 is TGCGCCAGCAGCTTAGGGCAGGGCGGTAATGAAAAACTGTTTTTT. Translated, it gives CASSLGQGGNEKLFF. Full variable domain (missing parts from reference TRBV5-1 and TRBJ1-4): KAGVTQTPRYLIKTRGQQVTLSCSPISGHRSVSWYQQTPGQGLQFLFEYFSETQRNKGNFPGRFSGRQFSNSRSEMNVSTLELGDSALYLCASSLGQGGNEKLFFGSGTQLSVL.